What follows is one T cell receptor (beta chain) and its context. One junction end disagrees with the germline gene, perhaps due to a read error. The data originate from a study of shared clonotypes between healthy human individuals. The CDR3 contains 17 residues. Germline-derived CDR1 and CDR2 are MDHEN and SYDVKM. The repertoire was sequenced with immunoSEQ multiplex PCR; TCRdb's copy has only in-frame clones and lacks some. Among hundreds of thousands of clones listed, 92% were seen once. The naive CD8 subset, CD45RO-negative cells positively selected for CCR7, excluded terminally differentiated effector memory CD45RA+ cells.

V and J are TRBV28 and TRBJ1-1, with D hard to call. Material for sequencing was naive CD8+ T cells sorted from blood. This clonotype was sampled from a man aged 30-40 years in good health. The CDR3 sequence: CANSLSDVKTYYPKAFF. The CDR3 nucleotides are TGTGCCAACAGTTTATCTGACGTAAAGACCTACTATCCGAAAGCTTTCTTT.